Listed below are T cell receptor beta chains from one sample, sequenced in a study of T cell responses to AZD1222 COVID-19 vaccine. Method: immunoSEQ multiplex PCR; TCRdb's copy keeps in-frame clones and lacks some. Of around 100,000 clones listed, under 95% are singletons. Here the sequenced sample was peripheral blood, taken on day 0 of AZD1222 vaccination. Source of these receptors: an adult in good health. Each CDR3 is given with its conserved first and last residue. A D gene is named only where the DNA matches it firmly.

TRBJ1-2 | 13 | TRBV12-2 | NA | CASRPPLNYGYTF | TGTGCAAGTCGCCCACCACTCAACTATGGCTACACCTTC
TRBJ2-5 | 15 | TRBV11-2 | TRBD1 | CASSLGTGPQETQYF | TGTGCCAGCAGCTTAGGGACAGGGCCCCAAGAGACCCAGTACTTC
TRBJ1-1 | 12 | TRBV2 | NA | CASIGTRTEAFF | TGTGCCAGCATCGGGACTCGAACTGAAGCTTTCTTT
TRBJ1-1 | 13 | TRBV30 | NA | CAWTGGVNTEAFF | TGTGCCTGGACGGGGGGCGTGAACACTGAAGCTTTCTTT
TRBJ2-7 | 14 | TRBV5-1 | TRBD1 | CASSLGQGAYEQYF | TGCGCCAGCAGCCTCGGACAGGGAGCCTACGAGCAGTACTTC
TRBJ1-4 | 16 | TRBV5-1 | TRBD1 | CASSLAGTGINEKLFF | TGCGCCAGCAGCTTGGCCGGGACAGGCATTAATGAAAAACTGTTTTTT
TRBJ2-1 | 16 | TRBV7-6 | TRBD2 | CASSVILAGGYNEQFF | TGTGCCAGCAGCGTTATACTGGCGGGAGGATACAATGAGCAGTTCTTC
TRBJ1-2 | 13 | TRBV27 | NA | CASSKDSEFGYTF | TGTGCCAGCAGCAAAGACAGTGAGTTTGGCTACACCTTC
TRBJ1-5 | 13 | TRBV4-3 | NA | CASSQDSKDSQHF | TGCGCCAGCAGCCAAGACTCAAAGGACTCCCAGCATTTT
TRBJ1-1 | 12 | TRBV11-2 | TRBD1 | CASSFPDRAAFF | TGTGCCAGCAGCTTTCCGGACAGGGCGGCTTTCTTT
TRBJ2-1 | 13 | TRBV7-6 | NA | CASSLGIGKRQFF | TGTGCCAGCAGCTTAGGAATAGGGAAAAGGCAGTTCTTC
TRBJ2-5 | 16 | TRBV5-1 | TRBD2 | CASSLKASGVKETQYF | TGCGCCAGCAGCTTGAAAGCTAGCGGGGTAAAAGAGACCCAGTACTTC
TRBJ2-3 | 17 | TRBV24-1 | NA | CATSDGTQRFSTDTQYF | TGTGCCACCAGTGATGGGACGCAGCGTTTTAGCACAGATACGCAGTATTTT